This TCR beta chain was captured in a study of T cell responses to AZD1222 COVID-19 vaccine. TCRdb's copy holds only in-frame clones and misses some; the assay was immunoSEQ multiplex PCR. This table holds about 110,000 clones, about 80% found once. The CDR3 covers 15 residues. Specimen: peripheral blood, collected on day 0 of AZD1222 vaccination. This clonotype was obtained from an adult in good health. The chain uses TRBV21-1 and TRBJ1-4. TRBV21-1 counts as a pseudogene. This CDR3 reads CASSREGQWNEKLFF. In DNA, the CDR3 is TGTGCCAGCAGCAGGGAGGGACAGTGGAATGAAAAACTGTTTTTT.